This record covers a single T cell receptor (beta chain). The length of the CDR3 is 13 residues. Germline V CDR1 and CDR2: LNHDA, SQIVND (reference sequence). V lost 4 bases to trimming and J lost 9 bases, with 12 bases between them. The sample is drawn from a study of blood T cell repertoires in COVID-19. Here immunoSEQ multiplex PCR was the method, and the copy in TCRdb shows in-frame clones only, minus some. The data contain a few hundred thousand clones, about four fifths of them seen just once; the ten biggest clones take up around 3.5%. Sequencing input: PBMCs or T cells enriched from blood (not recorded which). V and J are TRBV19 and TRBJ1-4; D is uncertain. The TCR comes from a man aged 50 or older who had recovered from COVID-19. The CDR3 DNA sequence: TGTGCCAGTAGTAGAGCGACCCCAAAAAAACTGTTTTTT. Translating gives CASSRATPKKLFF.